The 17 T cell receptor beta chains in this list originate from one sample, sequenced in a study of beta chain features in type 1 diabetes (dated by TCRdb to the late 2010s). The library was produced with the immunoSEQ multiplex PCR assay. The entire amount of isolated RNA was reverse transcribed using the High Capacity cDNA Reverse Transcription Kit, so the sequenced TCRB transcripts were expressed ones. TCRdb took over this immuneACCESS table, retaining in-frame rearrangements with V and J assigned. Such tables are incomplete; in checked studies, under half of the missing clones stem from an unresolved V gene, and the remainder is unexplained. This sample is represented by about 260,000 clones; roughly 70% of them were singletons. The ten biggest clones cover 0.053% of the sample. Sequenced material: naive CD4+ T cells from blood. This specimen's cell subset or site label, interpreted: true naive CD4+ T cells. The receptors here all came from a man younger than 45 in good health.

This clone is a singleton in its sample. The chain recombines TRBV28 with TRBJ2-3, with 7 bases matching TRBD2. Germline V gene data show CDR1 as MDHEN and CDR2 as SYDVKM. This CDR3 is 14 amino acids long. V trimming: 5 bases; J trimming: 0 bases; junction bases outside the gene matches: 2. CDR3 sequence (DNA): TGTGCCAGCAGTGCTAGCGGTAGCACAGATACGCAGTATTTT. It encodes CASSASGSTDTQYF.

The chain is built from TRBV2 and TRBJ2-1, with D perhaps matching TRBD1 or TRBD2 (5 bases each). V was clipped by 10 bases and J by 2 bases, with 15 bases between them. This CDR3 has 14 residues. From germline, CDR1 is SNHLY and CDR2 FYNNEI. CDR3 nucleotide sequence: TGTGCCATCGCCGGGGCCGTGACCTACAATGAGCAGTTCTTC. It is translated as CAIAGAVTYNEQFF.

The chain links TRBV29-1 to TRBJ1-6; perhaps TRBD1 as D (6 bases). The V end lost 5 bases, the J end lost 8 bases, and 13 bases lay between the germline ends. Germline loops: CDR1 SQVTM, CDR2 ANQGSEA. The CDR3 is 13 residues long. The CDR3 DNA is TGCAGCGTTTCACGGGGGGCAGATTCACCCCTCCACTTT. Residues: CSVSRGADSPLHF.

The rearrangement uses TRBV7-9 and TRBJ2-5, with D perhaps TRBD1 (5 bases). This CDR3 is built from 14 residues. V was cut by 3 bases and J by 1 base, with 9 bases left in between. CDR1 is SEHNR, CDR2 FQNEAQ, per germline (reference sequence). Written as DNA, the CDR3 is TGTGCCAGCAGCTTCGGTCAGGGCCAAGAGACCCAGTACTTC. It is translated as CASSFGQGQETQYF.

The gene calls are TRBV6-5 and TRBJ1-5, with D possibly TRBD1 on 5 matching bases. The V end lost 6 bases, the J end lost 7 bases, and 16 bases lay between the germline ends. The germline gives CDR1 MNHEY, CDR2 SVGAGI. CDR3 length: 14 amino acids. The chain's CDR3 is CASSRDLREQPQHF. DNA of the CDR3: TGTGCCAGCAGCCGGGACCTGAGGGAGCAGCCCCAGCATTTT.

This chain joins TRBV29-1 and TRBJ2-5, with D possibly matching TRBD1 (5 bases). The CDR3 has 11 residues. The germline V gene has CDR1 SQVTM and CDR2 ANQGSEA. V gave up 4 bases and J gave up 5 bases, with 8 bases separating them. CDR3 protein: CSVARDETQYF. The CDR3 coding sequence is TGCAGCGTTGCCAGGGATGAGACCCAGTACTTC.

This sequence joins TRBV2 and TRBJ1-5; D not certain. CDR3 length: 11 residues. Germline-derived CDR1 and CDR2 are SNHLY and FYNNEI. Trimming removed 5 bases from V and 3 bases from J, with 2 bases in between. The CDR3 DNA sequence: TGTGCCAGCAGTTACAATCAGCCCCAGCATTTT. Translated: CASSYNQPQHF.

This sequence joins TRBV7-9 and TRBJ2-1; 13 bases match TRBD2. Germline lookup yields CDR1 SEHNR and CDR2 FQNEAQ (reference sequence). J was trimmed by 0 bases and V by 5 bases; bases with no gene match: 7. The CDR3 extends over 18 amino acids. CDR3 in amino acids: CASSAGLAGTSSYNEQFF. The CDR3 DNA is TGTGCCAGCAGCGCGGGACTAGCGGGAACAAGCTCCTACAATGAGCAGTTCTTC.

The V call is TRBV28, the J call TRBJ2-6, with D possibly being TRBD1 (6 bases). The length of the CDR3 is 16 residues. V was trimmed by 8 bases and J by 0 bases, leaving 14 bases between them. Germline CDR1 MDHEN, CDR2 SYDVKM. DNA for the CDR3: TGTGCCAGCTTGACAGGACCCAGCTCTGGGGCCAACGTCCTGACTTTC. It translates to CASLTGPSSGANVLTF.

With regard to this clone: Other DNA sequences from this sample encode an identical CDR3 as well. The J gene is TRBJ1-1, the V gene TRBV5-6; D not resolved. The CDR3 spans 11 residues. Trimming cost V 2 bases and J 2 bases, with 1 base left between them. Germline V gene lookup returns CDR1 SGHDT and CDR2 YYEEEE. CDR3: CASSLNTEAFF. As DNA, the CDR3 is TGTGCCAGCAGCTTAAACACTGAAGCTTTCTTT.

The rearrangement joins TRBV19 to TRBJ2-1; a possible D gene is TRBD1 (5 bases). Germline CDR1 reads LNHDA; CDR2 reads SQIVND (reference sequence). V was cut by 1 base and J by 9 bases, with 10 bases left in between. The CDR3 contains 13 residues. CDR3: CASSIVQQVEQFF. The CDR3 DNA is TGTGCCAGTAGTATAGTCCAACAGGTTGAGCAGTTCTTC.

The V and J genes are TRBV20-1 and TRBJ2-5; D remains unclear. With 7 bases removed from V and 0 bases from J, the gap between germline ends came to 6 bases. Looked up from germline, CDR1 is DFQATT and CDR2 is SNEGSKA (reference sequence). This CDR3 is built from 11 residues. The CDR3 sequence is CSGGNQETQYF. The CDR3 bases are TGCAGTGGGGGTAACCAAGAGACCCAGTACTTC.

This clone was picked up a small number of times. The chain employs TRBV19 and TRBJ2-6, with TRBD2 as a possible D gene (6 bases). Germline V lookup: CDR1 LNHDA, CDR2 SQIVND (reference sequence). The ends were cut back, 5 bases at V and 4 bases at J, with 21 bases in the middle. The CDR3 is 18 residues long. The CDR3 spells CASSDIERRASGANVLTF. The CDR3 region has the DNA TGTGCCAGTAGTGACATTGAACGGAGGGCTTCAGGGGCCAACGTCCTGACTTTC.

The chain couples TRBV20-1 to TRBJ2-5, with a possible D match to TRBD2 (5 bases). With 3 bases removed from V and 6 bases from J, the gap between germline ends came to 8 bases. The germline gives CDR1 DFQATT, CDR2 SNEGSKA (reference sequence). This CDR3 spans 11 amino acids. CDR3 protein: CSASLAQTQYF. CDR3 coding DNA: TGCAGTGCTAGTCTAGCACAGACCCAGTACTTC.

This chain connects TRBV6-5 to TRBJ2-5, with D maybe TRBD2 (6 bases). Germline V gene sequence: CDR1 MNHEY, CDR2 SVGAGI. The CDR3 is made up of 15 amino acids. V was cut by 4 bases and J by 7 bases, with 19 bases left in between. CDR3 nucleotides: TGTGCCAGCAGTTTCTTGGGACTGACCAAGGGGACCCAGTACTTC. This sequence encodes CASSFLGLTKGTQYF.

This clone was counted a single time. The chain recombines TRBV7-2 with TRBJ2-5; maybe TRBD1 (6 bases). V shed 1 base and J shed 2 bases, with 11 bases lying between them. CDR3 length equals 15 residues. CDR1 is SGHTA and CDR2 is FQGNSA in the germline V gene. CDR3 DNA sequence: TGTGCCAGCAGCTTAGAAGGGGGAATTCAAGAGACCCAGTACTTC. This encodes CASSLEGGIQETQYF. Together with reference TRBV7-2 and TRBJ2-5, the CDR3 gives the full variable domain: GAGVSQSPSNKVTEKGKDVELRCDPISGHTALYWYRQSLGQGLEFLIYFQGNSAPDKSGLPSDRFSAERTGGSVSTLTIQRTQQEDSAVYLCASSLEGGIQETQYFGPGTRLLVL.

This clone has more than one count but fewer than ten. The CDR3 DNA reads as TGTGCCAGCAGTAACTTTAATCAGCCCCAGCATTTT. Translation: CASSNFNQPQHF. The chain has TRBV28 and TRBJ1-5; no clear D gene. Trimming cost V 5 bases and J 4 bases, with 6 bases left between them. Germline-derived CDR1 and CDR2 are MDHEN and SYDVKM. The CDR3 consists of 12 residues.